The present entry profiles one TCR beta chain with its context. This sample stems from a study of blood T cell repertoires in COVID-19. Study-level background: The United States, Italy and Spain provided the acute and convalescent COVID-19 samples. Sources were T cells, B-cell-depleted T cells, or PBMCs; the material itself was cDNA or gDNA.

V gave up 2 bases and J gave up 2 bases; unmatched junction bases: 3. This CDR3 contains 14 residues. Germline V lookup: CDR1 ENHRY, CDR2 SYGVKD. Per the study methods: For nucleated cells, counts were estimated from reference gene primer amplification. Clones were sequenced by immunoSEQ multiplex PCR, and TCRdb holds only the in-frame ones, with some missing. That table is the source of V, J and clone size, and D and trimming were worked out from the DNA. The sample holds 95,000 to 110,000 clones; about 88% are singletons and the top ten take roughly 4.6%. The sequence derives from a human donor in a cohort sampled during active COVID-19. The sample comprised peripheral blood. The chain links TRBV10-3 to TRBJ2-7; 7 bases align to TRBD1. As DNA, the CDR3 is TGTGCCATCAGTGAGCCGCAGGGGGCCTACGAGCAGTACTTC. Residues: CAISEPQGAYEQYF.